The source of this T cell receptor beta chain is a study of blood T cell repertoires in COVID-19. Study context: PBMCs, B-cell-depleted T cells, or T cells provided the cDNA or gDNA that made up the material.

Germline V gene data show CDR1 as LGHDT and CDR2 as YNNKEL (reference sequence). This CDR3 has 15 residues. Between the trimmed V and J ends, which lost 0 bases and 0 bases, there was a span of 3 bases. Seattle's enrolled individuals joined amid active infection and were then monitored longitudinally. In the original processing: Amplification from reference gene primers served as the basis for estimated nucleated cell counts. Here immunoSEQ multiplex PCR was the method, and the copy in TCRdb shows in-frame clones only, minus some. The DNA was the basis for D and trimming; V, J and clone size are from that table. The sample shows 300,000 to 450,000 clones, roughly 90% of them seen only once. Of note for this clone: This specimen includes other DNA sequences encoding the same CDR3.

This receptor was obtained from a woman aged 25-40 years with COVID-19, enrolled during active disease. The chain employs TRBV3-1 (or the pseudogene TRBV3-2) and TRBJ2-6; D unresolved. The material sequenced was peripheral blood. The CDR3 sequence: CASSQDHSGANVLTF. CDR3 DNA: TGTGCCAGCAGCCAAGATCACTCTGGGGCCAACGTCCTGACTTTC.